This TCR beta chain derives from a study of neoadjuvant anti-PD-1 for oral cavity cancer (dated by TCRdb to the early 2020s). Background for the entire study: Three to four biweekly doses of nivolumab at 3 mg/kg were mostly administered to patients before curative-intent surgical resection. Patients who did not progress were given a fourth nivolumab dose at about day 43 and had definitive surgical resection on days 50-56. Patients with complete response, partial response or stable disease by RECIST 1.1 were defined as responders, whereas patients with progression were defined as non-responders. The parent correlative cohort had eleven to twelve patients and a response rate of 30% to 35%. What the study reported, not specific to this receptor: The TCR analyses had only a few patients in each response group, and the authors called for validation in larger cohorts. A higher pretreatment blood Treg/Th17 ratio correlated with both higher pretreatment blood TCRbeta clonality and lower post-treatment tumor TCRbeta clonality. After neoadjuvant nivolumab, T cell clonality (Gini index) in PBMCs was significantly higher in non-responders than in responders.

For deep sequencing of PBMC libraries, mostly 450 to 500 ng of input genomic DNA was used, and six replicates were run per sample. TCRbeta libraries were prepared with the immunoSEQ hsTCRbeta kit according to the manufacturer's instructions. An Illumina NovaSeq 6000 S4 flow cell was used to sequence the final libraries, which had first been combined to 3 nM. For the original study's pipeline: The immunoSEQ Analyzer handled quality control and preprocessing of the raw data. The analysis was limited to productive rearrangements, and each clonotype was defined by a unique CDR3 amino acid sequence. Repertoire clonality was estimated as the Gini-Simpson index, computed with the R package tcR. Gini indices were compared with Student's t test, and associations with tumor size change were assessed by Pearson correlation. Imported from immuneACCESS, the table was reduced by TCRdb to in-frame sequences with V and J called. These copies leave out some clones; in studies compared against another copy, an unresolved V gene accounts for under half, and the cause of the remainder is not known. V, J and clone size reflect that table, while D and trimming were determined from the DNA. For this sample there are 72,000 or so clones; about four fifths appear just once. The ten largest clones take up around 3.2% of the sample.

Turning to this clone: Its target antigen remains unknown. No base-level quality is on record; no much larger clone is a single base apart.

This specimen's time point label, per the study, means: before neoadjuvant nivolumab. None of the patients had received prior systemic or radiation treatment, and all were newly diagnosed with stage II-IVA oral cavity squamous cell carcinoma. The cohort was composed of patients with HPV-negative, locally advanced oral cavity squamous cell carcinoma. No culture maintenance or expansion was done, as the peripheral blood mononuclear cells went straight to analysis. The samples were drawn from a longitudinal correlative study tied to a single-arm phase II trial testing neoadjuvant nivolumab in oral cavity squamous cell carcinoma. Subject-matched pre- and post-treatment PBMCs and tumors from three responders and three non-responders underwent genomic DNA-based TCRbeta sequencing. Peripheral blood mononuclear cells were collected before nivolumab treatment and were collected again after treatment, at the time of surgery. The Maxwell RSC DNA from Cells kit was used to extract genomic DNA from PBMCs.

The cysteine opens and the phenylalanine closes a CDR3 of 10 amino acids. CDR3 DNA only is kept here, 30 bases in frame from base 1. The junction shows trimming of 1 base on V and 6 bases on J, plus 0 bases between the germline ends. Per the germline V gene, SNHLY is the CDR1 and FYNNEI is the CDR2. The origin of this receptor is a person aged 35-79 years with oral cavity squamous cell carcinoma. Here the sequenced sample was PBMCs, taken before nivolumab (anti-PD-1) treatment. The rearranged segments are TRBV2 and TRBJ2-5; the D gene remains uncertain. The sequenced DNA is TGTGCCAGCAGTGAAGAGACCCAGTACTTC. Its protein reads: CASSEETQYF.